The present TCR beta chain was sequenced within a study of blood T cell repertoires in COVID-19. Study background: Samples came from the United States, Italy and Spain, spanning acute and convalescent COVID-19. Nucleic acid was either cDNA or gDNA, and it came from T cells, B-cell-depleted T cells, or PBMCs.

Recruitment covered roughly 22 US areas and drew participants whose ages spanned about 18 to 89 years. The CDR3 is made up of 14 amino acids. V dropped 3 bases and J dropped 5 bases, with 13 bases sitting between them. Germline V gene sequence: CDR1 MNHNS, CDR2 SASEGT. Original analysis: Amplification of reference gene primers provided the estimated nucleated cell counts. Here immunoSEQ multiplex PCR was the method, and the copy in TCRdb shows in-frame clones only, minus some. The DNA was the basis for D and trimming; V, J and clone size are from that table. Among under 70,000 clones, about 88% were seen once, and the ten largest hold 10%.

The TCR originated in a woman between 40 and 50 years old who had recovered from COVID-19. The chain recombines TRBV6-1 with TRBJ2-5; TRBD1 is a possible D gene (6 bases). Sequencing input: PBMCs or T cells enriched from blood (not recorded which). CDR3 DNA: TGTGCCAGCAGTGACGGAACAGGGCCCGAGACCCAGTACTTC. This sequence encodes CASSDGTGPETQYF.